The 17 T cell receptor beta chains in this list originate from one sample, sequenced in a study of control samples from healthy donors and cancer patients (dated by TCRdb to 2019 to 2021). Receptor libraries were prepared by the immunoSEQ multiplex PCR assay. TCRdb obtained this table from immuneACCESS and retained in-frame rearrangements with V and J assigned. These tables miss some clones; where compared with another copy, unresolved V genes account for less than half of the shortfall, and the remainder is unexplained. The sample has roughly 200,000 clones on record, roughly 94% of them singletons. Together, the top ten hold less than 1.6% of the sample. The sequenced material came from blood. These receptors all stem from a man aged 45-60 years in good health.

V and J are TRBV30 and TRBJ1-1, with 8 bases lining up with TRBD1. This CDR3 is built from 12 residues. Germline CDR1 GTSNPN, CDR2 SVGIG (reference sequence). After removal of 8 bases from V and 5 bases from J, the junction contained 7 bases not matched to a gene. The CDR3 protein is CARTGTGTEAFF. The DNA for the CDR3 is TGTGCCCGGACAGGGACGGGAACTGAAGCTTTCTTT.

The chain couples TRBV7-8 to TRBJ2-7; TRBD1 matches 8 bases. Germline lookup yields CDR1 SGHVS and CDR2 FQNEAQ. V lost 3 bases, J lost 6 bases, and 4 bases stayed unmatched. The CDR3 loop spans 13 amino acids. In nucleotides, the CDR3 is TGTGCCAGCAGCTTTAACACAGGGGGCGAGCAGTACGTC. Its translation is CASSFNTGGEQYV.

The chain combines TRBV11-2 with TRBJ1-2; 7 nucleotides agree with TRBD1. The CDR3 extends over 12 amino acids. Germline V gene lookup returns CDR1 SGHAT and CDR2 FQNNGV. V was clipped by 5 bases and J by 4 bases; unmatched bases: 1. DNA for the CDR3: TGTGCCAGCAGCCGGGACAGCTATGGCTACACCTTC. This translates into CASSRDSYGYTF.

J is TRBJ1-4 and V is TRBV15; D unclear. Trimming took 1 base from V and 8 from J, leaving 11 bases between them. This CDR3 contains 14 residues. Looked up from germline, CDR1 is LNHNV and CDR2 is YYDKDF (reference sequence). As DNA, the CDR3 is TGTGCCACCAGCAGAGTGCGAACAGTCGAAAAACTGTTTTTT. It codes for CATSRVRTVEKLFF.

This clone has more than one count but fewer than ten. Other nucleotide sequences from this sample produce the same CDR3. CDR3 DNA sequence: TGTGCCAGCAGCCCCAGCACAGATACGCAGTATTTT. As protein: CASSPSTDTQYF. The chain joins TRBV7-9 to TRBJ2-3; D unresolved. V was cut by 5 bases and J by 0 bases, with 3 bases left in between. The CDR3 covers 12 residues. Germline assignment: CDR1 SEHNR and CDR2 FQNEAQ (reference sequence). The whole variable domain, remainder taken from reference TRBV7-9 and TRBJ2-3, is DTGVSQNPRHKITKRGQNVTFRCDPISEHNRLYWYRQTLGQGPEFLTYFQNEAQLEKSRLLSDRFSAERPKGSFSTLEIQRTEQGDSAMYLCASSPSTDTQYFGPGTRLTVL.

The chain combines TRBV10-1 with TRBJ2-1; 7 bases map to TRBD2. The CDR3 length is 16 residues. The junction had 9 bases not matched to a gene; V was cut back by 3 bases and J by 4 bases. Germline V lookup: CDR1 WNHNN, CDR2 SYGVQD (reference sequence). The CDR3 bases are TGCGCCAGCAGTGACCCTGGAAGGCGGGGGTACAATGAGCAGTTCTTC. It translates to CASSDPGRRGYNEQFF.

The genes are TRBV7-8 and TRBJ2-5; 12 positions match TRBD1. Germline trimming cut 5 bases from V and 3 bases from J; bases unmatched to any gene: 4. CDR3 size: 15 residues. Germline V lookup: CDR1 SGHVS, CDR2 FQNEAQ. CDR3 sequence reads: CASSQGTGGEETQYF. In nucleotides, the CDR3 is TGTGCCAGCAGCCAGGGGACAGGGGGCGAAGAGACCCAGTACTTC.

The chain uses TRBV19 and TRBJ1-4; 8 nucleotides align to TRBD1. Looked up from germline, CDR1 is LNHDA and CDR2 is SQIVND (reference sequence). This CDR3 is built from 16 residues. The trim removed 6 bases at V and 1 base at J, leaving 7 bases unmatched. CDR3 bases: TGTGCCAGTAGACAAACAGGGGGACAAACTAATGAAAAACTGTTTTTT. Protein: CASRQTGGQTNEKLFF.

The chain recombines TRBV3-1 (or the pseudogene TRBV3-2) with TRBJ2-5, with a tentative D call TRBD1 (5 bases). The CDR3 loop spans 14 amino acids. The V end was cut by 1 base, the J end by 2 bases, with 8 bases between. Germline assignment: CDR1 LGHDT and CDR2 YNNKEL (reference sequence). The chain's CDR3 is CASSQAQGQETQYF. The CDR3 bases are TGTGCCAGCAGCCAAGCCCAGGGACAAGAGACCCAGTACTTC.

The gene calls are TRBV6-6 and TRBJ2-7; 7 bases are shared with TRBD1. The ends lost 10 bases at V and 6 bases at J; junction bases unmatched: 6. Germline V gives CDR1 MNHNY, CDR2 SVGAGI (reference sequence). The CDR3 covers 11 residues. The CDR3 coding sequence is TGTGCCATAAGCAGGGGGACCGAGCAGTACTTC. It yields the protein CAISRGTEQYF.

The chain has TRBV30 and TRBJ2-4, with TRBD1 matching 8 bases. J lost 3 bases, V lost 3 bases, and 7 bases had no gene match. The CDR3 has 15 amino acids. CDR1 and CDR2 (germline): GTSNPN, SVGIG (reference sequence). CDR3 sequence reads: CAWRGGQGGKNIQYF. The DNA for the CDR3 is TGTGCCTGGAGGGGAGGACAGGGCGGCAAAAACATTCAGTACTTC.

The V call is TRBV7-9, the J call TRBJ2-7, with 10 bases aligning to TRBD1. The trim removed 1 base at V and 7 bases at J, leaving 4 bases unmatched. Germline V CDR1 and CDR2: SEHNR, FQNEAQ (reference sequence). CDR3 length: 14 amino acids. In nucleotides, the CDR3 is TGTGCCAGCAGCTTAGGGGACAGGGGAGATGAGCAGTACGTC. Encoded protein: CASSLGDRGDEQYV.

This chain uses TRBV29-1 with TRBJ2-1; 8 bases fit TRBD1. Germline V gene sequence: CDR1 SQVTM, CDR2 ANQGSEA. V gave up 5 bases and J gave up 7 bases; unmatched junction bases: 7. The CDR3 contains 13 residues. The DNA of the CDR3 is TGCAGCGTTCCCCGGACAGGGCGGAATGAGCAGTTCTTC. This encodes CSVPRTGRNEQFF.

A single count supports this clone. As DNA, the CDR3 is TGTGCCACCAGCAGAGGGGCAGACTACGAGCAGTACGTC. Amino acids: CATSRGADYEQYV. The chain combines TRBV15 with TRBJ2-7; D remains unclear. There are 13 residues in the CDR3. Trimming cost V 1 base and J 3 bases, with 7 bases left between them. Germline assignment: CDR1 LNHNV and CDR2 YYDKDF (reference sequence).

The chain uses TRBV2 and TRBJ2-1; 7 bases match TRBD1. CDR3 length equals 14 residues. V was clipped by 5 bases and J by 6 bases; unmatched bases: 7. Germline V gene data show CDR1 as SNHLY and CDR2 as FYNNEI. CDR3 coding DNA: TGTGCCAGCAGTTCACAGGGGTTAGGCAATGAGCAGTTCTTC. Encoded protein: CASSSQGLGNEQFF.

The chain links TRBV11-1 to TRBJ2-3; the D is unclear. The CDR3 runs to 13 residues. CDR1 and CDR2 (germline): SGHAT, FQDESV (reference sequence). V was pared by 1 base and J by 3 bases, with 5 bases between. CDR3 loop: CASSLGWTDTQYF. CDR3 coding DNA: TGTGCCAGCAGCTTAGGGTGGACAGATACGCAGTATTTT.

This chain uses TRBV28 with TRBJ1-1; D is unresolved. The CDR3 is made up of 14 amino acids. The V and J ends lost 5 bases and 0 bases respectively, with 10 bases between them. CDR1 is MDHEN, CDR2 SYDVKM, per germline. CDR3 sequence (DNA): TGTGCCAGCAGTCCGGCCGGAGTGAACACTGAAGCTTTCTTT. As protein: CASSPAGVNTEAFF.